The 32 T cell receptor beta chains given below trace back to one sample, sequenced in a study of monozygotic twins with inflammatory bowel disease. TCRdb reworked the 5' RACE reads into one entry per CDR3 protein, no DNA. This sample's table has approximately 390,000 distinct CDR3 sequences. Sequenced input: blood. All receptors come from a human donor with ulcerative colitis or Crohn's disease, or a healthy co-twin of an affected twin (not recorded which).

This rearrangement joins TRBV14 to TRBJ1-1. Germline CDR1 SGHDN, CDR2 FVKESK. The CDR3 has 14 residues. The CDR3 spells CASSQVSVNTEAFF.

V gene TRBV20-1 combines with J gene TRBJ2-5; TCRdb designates TRBD1, a call that cannot be tested without DNA. The V gene's germline CDR1 is DFQATT and CDR2 SNEGSKA (reference sequence). The CDR3 extends over 13 amino acids. CDR3 in amino acids: CSASPRVQETQYF.

The chain uses TRBV5-6 and TRBJ2-1; the TCRdb call, TRBD1, lacks DNA for checking. In germline, CDR1 is SGHDT, CDR2 YYEEEE. The CDR3 extends over 14 amino acids. CDR3 region: CASSPVGGYNEQFF. Filled out from reference TRBV5-6 and TRBJ2-1, the complete variable domain reads DAGVTQSPTHLIKTRGQQVTLRCSPKSGHDTVSWYQQALGQGPQFIFQYYEEEERQRGNFPDRFSGHQFPNYSSELNVNALLLGDSALYLCASSPVGGYNEQFFGPGTRLTVL.

This chain connects TRBV20-1 to TRBJ2-2; the TCRdb D gene call, TRBD2, has no DNA to confirm it. Germline V gene data show CDR1 as DFQATT and CDR2 as SNEGSKA (reference sequence). CDR3 length: 13 residues. The CDR3: CSARRGVTGELFF.

The chain joins TRBV6-2 or TRBV6-3 to TRBJ1-2. CDR3 length equals 15 residues. The germline CDR1 and CDR2 sequences are MNHEY and SVGEGT. The CDR3 loop is CASIEAAFSNYGYTF.

The chain carries TRBV24-1 and TRBJ2-5; TCRdb names TRBD1, which stays unverified in the absence of DNA. The CDR3 spans 16 residues. Per the germline V gene, CDR1 is KGHDR and CDR2 is SFDVKD. The chain's CDR3 is CATSDVKDRVKETQYF.

The chain recombines TRBV4-3 with TRBJ2-1. This CDR3 spans 15 amino acids. Germline-derived CDR1 and CDR2 are LGHNA and YSLEER. CDR3 protein: CASSRSGTYYNEQFF.

J is TRBJ2-7 and V is TRBV5-1; TCRdb returns TRBD1, unconfirmable since there is no DNA. This CDR3 region has 14 residues. The germline gives CDR1 SGHRS, CDR2 YFSETQ. The CDR3 here is CASSITGAGYEQYF.

The chain couples TRBV7-3 to TRBJ2-2; TCRdb's D gene call, TRBD2, goes unchecked for lack of DNA. Germline assignment: CDR1 SGHTA and CDR2 FQGTGA. The CDR3 extends over 17 amino acids. The CDR3 is CASSLNPRTSWTGELFF.

This chain connects TRBV14 to TRBJ1-6. The CDR3 has 15 amino acids. CDR1 and CDR2 from the germline V gene are SGHDN and FVKESK. This chain's CDR3 is CASSQDHASLSPLHF.

The V and J genes are TRBV12-3 or TRBV12-4 and TRBJ2-7; without DNA, the TCRdb call of TRBD1 cannot be checked. The CDR3 is made up of 17 amino acids. CDR3 amino acids: CASSLGLTGTGRYEQYF.

The genes are TRBV6-5 and TRBJ2-2; TCRdb reports TRBD1, a call that lacks DNA to check it against. The CDR3 sequence is 15 residues long. Per germline, CDR1 MNHEY and CDR2 SVGAGI. CDR3 protein: CASSFQDRGNGELFF.

This chain connects TRBV6-5 to TRBJ2-6; TCRdb's D call of TRBD2 is untestable without DNA. Germline V gene lookup returns CDR1 MNHEY and CDR2 SVGAGI. The CDR3 spans 15 residues. This chain's CDR3 is CASSWRGAGANVLTF.

The CDR3 region is CASSGSGGLRTNEKLFF. The chain employs TRBV5-5 and TRBJ1-4. This CDR3 contains 17 residues. Germline CDR1 and CDR2: SGHKS and YYEKEE (reference sequence). The whole variable domain, remainder taken from reference TRBV5-5 and TRBJ1-4, is DAGVTQSPTHLIKTRGQQVTLRCSPISGHKSVSWYQQVLGQGPQFIFQYYEKEERGRGNFPDRFSARQFPNYSSELNVNALLLGDSALYLCASSGSGGLRTNEKLFFGSGTQLSVL.

The rearrangement joins TRBV7-9 to TRBJ2-5; the TCRdb D gene call, TRBD2, has no DNA to confirm it. This CDR3 has 16 amino acids. In germline, CDR1 is SEHNR, CDR2 FQNEAQ (reference sequence). The CDR3 reads CASSFPRGLAEETQYF.

V usage is TRBV20-1 and J usage is TRBJ1-5. The CDR3 spans 14 residues. Germline CDR1 is DFQATT and CDR2 is SNEGSKA (reference sequence). The CDR3 reads CSAITLYSNQPQHF.

The chain joins TRBV5-1 to TRBJ2-7; the TCRdb call, TRBD1, lacks DNA for checking. The CDR3 totals 15 residues. Germline CDR1 is SGHRS and CDR2 is YFSETQ. CDR3 in amino acids: CASSLLGTASYEQYF. Combining the CDR3 with reference TRBV5-1 and TRBJ2-7 gives the whole variable domain KAGVTQTPRYLIKTRGQQVTLSCSPISGHRSVSWYQQTPGQGLQFLFEYFSETQRNKGNFPGRFSGRQFSNSRSEMNVSTLELGDSALYLCASSLLGTASYEQYFGPGTRLTVT.

The V gene is TRBV15, the J gene TRBJ1-2; TCRdb lists TRBD1, though no DNA is available to test this call. The CDR3 has 16 residues. In germline, CDR1 is LNHNV, CDR2 YYDKDF (reference sequence). CDR3: CATSSWTGDLTYGYTF.

The chain uses TRBV5-4 and TRBJ2-3; as DNA is missing, the TRBD1 call by TCRdb cannot be tested. CDR1 is SGHNT, CDR2 YYREEE, per germline (reference sequence). The CDR3 runs 14 residues. The CDR3: CASRWDRSTDTQYF.

This chain uses TRBV7-8 with TRBJ1-1. The CDR3 totals 14 residues. CDR1 SGHVS and CDR2 FQNEAQ come from the germline V gene. CDR3 sequence: CASSLMALNTEAFF. Supplemented by reference TRBV7-8 and TRBJ1-1, the full variable domain reads GAGVSQSPRYKVAKRGQDVALRCDPISGHVSLFWYQQALGQGPEFLTYFQNEAQLDKSGLPSDRFFAERPEGSVSTLKIQRTQQEDSAVYLCASSLMALNTEAFFGQGTRLTVV.

This chain connects TRBV20-1 to TRBJ1-4. Germline CDR1 and CDR2: DFQATT and SNEGSKA (reference sequence). CDR3 length equals 15 residues. The CDR3 here is CSAPSGATVREKLFF.

The V gene is TRBV10-3, the J gene TRBJ2-3; TCRdb's assignment of TRBD1 cannot be checked, as there is no DNA. From germline, CDR1 is ENHRY and CDR2 SYGVKD. The CDR3 contains 17 residues. Here the CDR3 reads CATSDRALGRDTDTQYF.

This rearrangement joins TRBV21-1 to TRBJ1-6. TRBV21-1 is a pseudogene segment. The CDR3 has 17 amino acids. The CDR3 sequence is CASRRGAGGLDNSPLHF.

The chain has TRBV14 and TRBJ1-4. This CDR3 spans 18 amino acids. Germline assignment: CDR1 SGHDN and CDR2 FVKESK. The CDR3 sequence: CASSHLLGREATNEKLFF.

J is TRBJ2-1 and V is TRBV5-6; without DNA, the TCRdb call of TRBD1 cannot be checked. The germline gives CDR1 SGHDT, CDR2 YYEEEE. The CDR3 runs 14 residues. The CDR3 protein is CASSSTPQGGREFF.

The rearrangement links TRBV18 to TRBJ1-4; there is no DNA to check the TCRdb D call of TRBD1. CDR1 and CDR2 from the germline V gene are KGHSH and LQKENI. The CDR3 spans 15 residues. CDR3 sequence: CASSPGGQEPEKLFF.

The rearrangement joins TRBV30 to TRBJ2-6; the D call from TCRdb, TRBD1, cannot be confirmed without DNA. From germline, CDR1 is GTSNPN and CDR2 SVGIG (reference sequence). The CDR3 length is 14 residues. The CDR3 loop is CAWSAGSGANVLTF.

The chain recombines TRBV5-1 with TRBJ2-3; TCRdb returns TRBD2, unconfirmable since there is no DNA. CDR3 length equals 16 residues. Germline V gives CDR1 SGHRS, CDR2 YFSETQ. The CDR3 reads CASRRTSGASTDTQYF.

The chain joins TRBV14 to TRBJ1-6; TCRdb lists TRBD1, though no DNA is available to test this call. The CDR3 is 15 residues long. CDR1 is SGHDN and CDR2 is FVKESK in the germline V gene. This CDR3 is CASSQWTGKKSPLHF.

The V call is TRBV2, the J call TRBJ2-2. CDR3 length: 16 amino acids. CDR1 is SNHLY and CDR2 is FYNNEI in the germline V gene. The CDR3 sequence is CAFSREATQNTGELFF.

This sequence joins TRBV3-1 and TRBJ2-7; absent DNA, TCRdb's TRBD1 call cannot be checked. Germline CDR1 reads LGHDT; CDR2 reads YNNKEL (reference sequence). The CDR3 consists of 14 residues. The CDR3 here is CASSLGGGNYEQYF.

The CDR3 protein is CASSSTPRDTQYF. V is TRBV7-3 and J is TRBJ2-3. This CDR3 is built from 13 residues. The germline V gene encodes CDR1 SGHTA and CDR2 FQGTGA. The variable domain in full, with the rest retrieved from reference TRBV7-3 and TRBJ2-3, is GAGVSQTPSNKVTEKGKYVELRCDPISGHTALYWYRQSLGQGPEFLIYFQGTGAADDSGLPNDRFFAVRPEGSVSTLKIQRTERGDSAVYLCASSSTPRDTQYFGPGTRLTVL.